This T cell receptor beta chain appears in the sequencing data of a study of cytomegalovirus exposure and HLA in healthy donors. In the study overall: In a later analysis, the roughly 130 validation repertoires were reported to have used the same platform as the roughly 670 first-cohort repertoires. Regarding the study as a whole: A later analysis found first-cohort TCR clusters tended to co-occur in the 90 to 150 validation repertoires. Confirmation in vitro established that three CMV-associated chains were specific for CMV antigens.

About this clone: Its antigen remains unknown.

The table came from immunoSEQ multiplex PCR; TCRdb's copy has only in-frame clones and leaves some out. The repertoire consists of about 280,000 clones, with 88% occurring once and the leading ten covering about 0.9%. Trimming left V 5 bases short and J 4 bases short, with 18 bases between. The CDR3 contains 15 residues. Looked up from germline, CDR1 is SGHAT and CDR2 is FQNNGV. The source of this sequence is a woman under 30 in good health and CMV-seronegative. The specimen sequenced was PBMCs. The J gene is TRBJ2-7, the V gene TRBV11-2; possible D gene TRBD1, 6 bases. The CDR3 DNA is TGTGCCAGCAGCGCTAGAACGCCAGGGGTTTACGAGCAGTACTTC. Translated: CASSARTPGVYEQYF.